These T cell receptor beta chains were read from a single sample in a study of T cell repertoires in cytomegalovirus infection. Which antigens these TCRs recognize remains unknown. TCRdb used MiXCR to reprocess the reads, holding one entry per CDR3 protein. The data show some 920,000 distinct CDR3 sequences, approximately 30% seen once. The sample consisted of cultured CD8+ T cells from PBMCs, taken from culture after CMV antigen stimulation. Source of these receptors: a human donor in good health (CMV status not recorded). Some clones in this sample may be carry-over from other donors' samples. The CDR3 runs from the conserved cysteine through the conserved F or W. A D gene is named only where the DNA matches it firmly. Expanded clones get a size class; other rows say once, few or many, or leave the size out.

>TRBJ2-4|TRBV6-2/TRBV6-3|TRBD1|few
CASSSDREDVQYF
TGTGCCAGCAGTTCGGACAGGGAAGACGTTCAGTACTTC
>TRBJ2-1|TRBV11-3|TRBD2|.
CASSLVSGGSDEQFF
TGTGCCAGCAGCTTAGTTAGCGGGGGGTCTGATGAGCAGTTCTTC
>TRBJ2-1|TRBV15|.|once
CATSRVEGEQFF
TGTGCCACCAGCAGAGTCGAGGGTGAGCAGTTCTTC
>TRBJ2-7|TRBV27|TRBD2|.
CASSSLGGVWNEQYF
TGTGCCAGCAGTTCCCTTGGGGGGGTGTGGAACGAGCAGTACTTC
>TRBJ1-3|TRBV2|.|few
CASSHLRDGGSGNTIYF
TGTGCCAGCAGTCACCTTCGGGACGGAGGGTCTGGAAACACCATATATTTT
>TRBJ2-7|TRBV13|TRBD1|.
CASSPGTGPTEQYF
TGTGCCAGCAGCCCGGGGACAGGGCCCACCGAGCAGTACTTC
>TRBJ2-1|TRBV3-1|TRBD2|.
CASSALGLAGANEQFF
TGTGCCAGCAGTGCGCTGGGACTAGCGGGGGCCAATGAGCAGTTCTTC
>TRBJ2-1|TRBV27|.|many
CASSLAVHNEQFF
TGTGCCAGCAGTCTGGCGGTCCACAATGAGCAGTTCTTC
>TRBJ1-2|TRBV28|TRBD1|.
CASTPGTVSNYGYTF
TGTGCCAGCACCCCAGGGACAGTTAGTAACTATGGCTACACCTTC
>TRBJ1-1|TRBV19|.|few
CATIPMEGARPEAFF
TGTGCCACCATCCCTATGGAGGGAGCCCGTCCTGAAGCTTTCTTT
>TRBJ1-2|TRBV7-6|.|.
CASSQGPGVVYGYTF
TGTGCCAGCAGCCAAGGGCCAGGGGTTGTCTATGGCTACACCTTC
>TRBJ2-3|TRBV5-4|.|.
CASSFLYQASTDTQYF
TGTGCCAGCAGCTTCTTATACCAAGCTAGCACAGATACGCAGTATTTT
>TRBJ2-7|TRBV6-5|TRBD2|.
CASSSSGQRGHEQYF
TGTGCCAGCAGTTCTTCAGGCCAGCGGGGTCACGAGCAGTACTTC
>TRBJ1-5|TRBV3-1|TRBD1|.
CASSQDTGGGINQPQHF
TGTGCCAGCAGCCAAGATACAGGGGGCGGAATCAATCAGCCCCAGCATTTT
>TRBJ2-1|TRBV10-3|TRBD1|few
CAIRTGQDNEQFF
TGTGCCATCAGAACCGGACAGGACAATGAGCAGTTCTTC
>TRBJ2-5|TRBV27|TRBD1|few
CASSTGASETQYF
TGTGCCAGCTCTACAGGGGCCTCGGAGACCCAGTACTTC
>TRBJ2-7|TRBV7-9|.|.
CASSLTIQGNEQYF
TGTGCCAGCAGCTTGACCATCCAGGGCAACGAGCAGTACTTC
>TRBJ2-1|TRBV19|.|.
CASSFGNRDEQFF
TGTGCCAGTAGTTTCGGGAACCGCGATGAGCAGTTCTTC
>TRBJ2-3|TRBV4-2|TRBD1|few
CASSQDGQGASDTQYF
TGTGCCAGCAGCCAAGATGGGCAGGGGGCGTCAGATACGCAGTATTTT
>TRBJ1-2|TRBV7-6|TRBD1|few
CASSLYEGGVYGYTF
TGTGCCAGCAGCTTATACGAAGGGGGCGTCTATGGCTACACCTTC
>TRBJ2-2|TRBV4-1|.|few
CASSQGLPGGELFF
TGCGCCAGCAGCCAAGGCCTACCGGGCGGGGAGCTGTTTTTT
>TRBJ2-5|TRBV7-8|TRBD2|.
CATSRGGGETQYF
TGTGCCACCTCCCGCGGGGGTGGAGAGACCCAGTACTTC
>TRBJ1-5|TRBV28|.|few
CASSPHGQFNQPQHF
TGTGCCAGCAGTCCCCATGGACAGTTTAATCAGCCCCAGCATTTT
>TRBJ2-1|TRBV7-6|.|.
CASSQSTREQFF
TGTGCCAGCAGCCAGTCGACGAGGGAGCAGTTCTTC
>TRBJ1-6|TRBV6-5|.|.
CASSPKQDPYNSPLHF
TGTGCCAGCAGTCCGAAACAGGATCCATATAATTCACCCCTCCACTTT
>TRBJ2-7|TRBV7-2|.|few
CASRARAGYEQYF
TGTGCCAGCAGAGCCCGAGCTGGATACGAGCAGTACTTC
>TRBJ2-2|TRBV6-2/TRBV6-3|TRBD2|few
CASSYEGRAGELFF
TGTGCCAGCAGTTACGAAGGGAGGGCCGGGGAGCTGTTTTTT
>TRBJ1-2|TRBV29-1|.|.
CSVVGGDGGYTF
TGCAGCGTTGTGGGGGGGGACGGGGGCTACACCTTC
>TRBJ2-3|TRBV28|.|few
CASSLGDYNSPSTDTQYF
TGTGCCAGCAGTTTAGGAGACTACAACTCTCCGAGCACAGATACGCAGTATTTT
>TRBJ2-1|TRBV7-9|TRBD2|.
CASSLYSGGDNEQFF
TGTGCCAGCAGCTTATATAGCGGGGGGGACAATGAGCAGTTCTTC
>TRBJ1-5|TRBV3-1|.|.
CASSQEAGPNQPQHF
TGTGCCAGCAGCCAAGAGGCCGGGCCCAATCAGCCCCAGCATTTT
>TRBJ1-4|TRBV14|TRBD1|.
CASSHERGGGVEEKLLF
TGTGCCAGCAGCCACGAAAGGGGAGGGGGCGTCGAGGAAAAACTGCTTTTT
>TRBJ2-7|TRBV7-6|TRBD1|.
CASSFPGTEVSF
TGTGCCAGCAGCTTCCCCGGGACAGAAGTGTCCTTC
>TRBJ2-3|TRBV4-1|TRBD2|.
CASSQPAGGKDTQYF
TGCGCCAGCAGCCAACCCGCGGGGGGCAAGGATACGCAGTATTTT
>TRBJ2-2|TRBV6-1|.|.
CASSPPGIGNTGELFF
TGTGCCAGCAGTCCCCCCGGGATAGGGAACACCGGGGAGCTGTTTTTT
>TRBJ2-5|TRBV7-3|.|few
CASSQMGISGETQYF
TGTGCCAGCAGCCAAATGGGGATATCGGGGGAGACCCAGTACTTC
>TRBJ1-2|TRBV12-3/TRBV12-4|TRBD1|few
CASSSPPDRAGGYTF
TGTGCCAGCAGTTCTCCCCCGGACAGGGCTGGAGGCTACACCTTC
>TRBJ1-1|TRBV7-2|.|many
CASENRAVTEAFF
TGTGCCAGCGAAAACAGGGCAGTCACTGAAGCTTTCTTT
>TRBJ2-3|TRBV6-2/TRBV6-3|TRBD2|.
CACSYMASGVTDTQYF
TGTGCCTGCAGTTATATGGCTAGCGGGGTGACAGATACGCAGTATTTT
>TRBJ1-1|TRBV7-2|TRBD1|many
CASSYRDRVDTEAFF
TGTGCCAGCAGCTATCGGGACAGAGTGGACACTGAAGCTTTCTTT
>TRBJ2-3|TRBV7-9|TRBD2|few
CASSTGLAGGPYF
TGTGCCAGCAGTACGGGACTAGCGGGGGGCCCGTATTTT
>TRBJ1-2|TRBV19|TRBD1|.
CASGQGSYNYGYTF
TGTGCCAGCGGACAGGGATCCTATAACTATGGCTACACCTTC
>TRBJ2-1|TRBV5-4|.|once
CASSLEAAISYNEQFF
TGTGCCAGCAGCTTAGAGGCCGCTATATCCTACAATGAGCAGTTCTTC
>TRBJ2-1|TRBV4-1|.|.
CASSQDGTNEQFF
TGCGCCAGCAGCCAAGATGGGACCAATGAGCAGTTCTTC
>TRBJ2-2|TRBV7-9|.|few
CASSNNDVGELFF
TGTGCCAGCAGCAATAACGACGTCGGGGAGCTGTTTTTT
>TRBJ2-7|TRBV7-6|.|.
CASTGSPYEQYF
TGTGCCAGCACAGGATCTCCCTACGAGCAGTACTTC
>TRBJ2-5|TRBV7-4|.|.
CAGSLVLSTGETQYF
TGTGCCGGCAGCTTAGTGCTCTCCACCGGGGAGACCCAGTACTTC
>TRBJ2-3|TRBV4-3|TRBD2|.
CASSLRAGETDTQYF
TGCGCCAGCAGCCTCCGAGCGGGGGAGACAGATACGCAGTATTTT
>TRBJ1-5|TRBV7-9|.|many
CASSLGRSSNQPQHF
TGTGCCAGCAGCTTAGGTAGGTCAAGCAATCAGCCCCAGCATTTT
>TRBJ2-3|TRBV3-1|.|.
CASSQVAGKSSNTDTQYF
TGTGCCAGCAGCCAAGTGGCGGGAAAAAGCTCTAACACAGATACGCAGTATTTT
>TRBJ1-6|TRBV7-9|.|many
CASSPVGKSSPLHF
TGTGCCAGCAGCCCCGTGGGGAAAAGTTCACCCCTCCACTTT
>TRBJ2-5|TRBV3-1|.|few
CASSQTLGRETQYF
TGTGCCAGCAGCCAAACCCTGGGGAGAGAGACCCAGTACTTC
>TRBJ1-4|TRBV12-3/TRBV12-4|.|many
CASTLAGMWGEKLFF
TGTGCCAGCACTCTCGCAGGGATGTGGGGTGAAAAACTGTTTTTT
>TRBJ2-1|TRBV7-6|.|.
CASSLALDSYNEQFF
TGTGCCAGCAGCTTAGCGTTAGATTCCTACAATGAGCAGTTCTTC
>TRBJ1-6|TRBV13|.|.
CASSLLSRQNSPLHF
TGTGCCAGCAGCCTACTATCACGACAGAATTCACCCCTCCACTTT